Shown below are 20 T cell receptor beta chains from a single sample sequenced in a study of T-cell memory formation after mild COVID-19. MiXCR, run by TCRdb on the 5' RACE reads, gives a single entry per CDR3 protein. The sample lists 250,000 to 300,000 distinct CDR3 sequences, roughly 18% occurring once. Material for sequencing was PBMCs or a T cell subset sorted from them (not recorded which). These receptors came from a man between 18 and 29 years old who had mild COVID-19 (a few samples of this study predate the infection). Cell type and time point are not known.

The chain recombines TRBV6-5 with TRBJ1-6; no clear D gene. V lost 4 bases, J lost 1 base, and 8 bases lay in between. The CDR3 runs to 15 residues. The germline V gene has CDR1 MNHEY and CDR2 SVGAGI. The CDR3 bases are TGTGCCAGCAGTTTTGGTCGATCCTATAATTCACCCCTCCACTTT. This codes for CASSFGRSYNSPLHF.

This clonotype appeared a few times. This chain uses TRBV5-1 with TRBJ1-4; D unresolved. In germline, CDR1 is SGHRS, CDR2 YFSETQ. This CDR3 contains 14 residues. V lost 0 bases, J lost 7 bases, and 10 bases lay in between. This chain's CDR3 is CASSLANLGEKLFF. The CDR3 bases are TGCGCCAGCAGCTTGGCCAACTTGGGTGAAAAACTGTTTTTT.

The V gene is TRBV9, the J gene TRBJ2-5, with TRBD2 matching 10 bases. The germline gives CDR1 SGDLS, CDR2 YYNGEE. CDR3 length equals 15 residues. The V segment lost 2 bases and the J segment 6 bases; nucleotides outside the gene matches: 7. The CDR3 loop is CASSVELAGQKTQYF. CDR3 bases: TGTGCCAGCAGCGTTGAACTAGCGGGGCAGAAGACCCAGTACTTC.

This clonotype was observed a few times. Here the CDR3 DNA reads TGCGCCAGCAGCTTGGTGGGCAGGGCGGGCACTGAAGCTTTCTTT. Translated: CASSLVGRAGTEAFF. The V call is TRBV5-1, the J call TRBJ1-1; maybe TRBD1 (5 bases). The CDR3 extends over 15 amino acids. CDR1 and CDR2 from the germline V gene are SGHRS and YFSETQ. V was shortened by 0 bases and J by 4 bases, with 13 bases between the two germline ends.

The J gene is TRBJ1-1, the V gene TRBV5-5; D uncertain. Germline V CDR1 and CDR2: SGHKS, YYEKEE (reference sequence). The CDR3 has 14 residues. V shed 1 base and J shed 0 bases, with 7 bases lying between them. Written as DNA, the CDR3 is TGTGCCAGCAGCTTGCCTTCGATGAACACTGAAGCTTTCTTT. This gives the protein CASSLPSMNTEAFF.

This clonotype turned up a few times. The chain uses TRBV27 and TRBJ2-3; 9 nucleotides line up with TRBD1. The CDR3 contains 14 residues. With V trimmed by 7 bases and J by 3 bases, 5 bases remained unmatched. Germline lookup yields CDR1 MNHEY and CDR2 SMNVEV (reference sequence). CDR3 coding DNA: TGTGCCAGCAACCACAGGGGGCTAACAGATACGCAGTATTTT. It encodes CASNHRGLTDTQYF.

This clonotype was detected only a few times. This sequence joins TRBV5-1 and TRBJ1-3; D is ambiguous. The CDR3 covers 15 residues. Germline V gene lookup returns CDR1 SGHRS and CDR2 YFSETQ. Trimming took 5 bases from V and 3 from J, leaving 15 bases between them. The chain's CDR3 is CASREDPGGGNTIYF. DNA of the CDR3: TGCGCCAGCAGAGAGGATCCGGGAGGTGGAAACACCATATATTTT.

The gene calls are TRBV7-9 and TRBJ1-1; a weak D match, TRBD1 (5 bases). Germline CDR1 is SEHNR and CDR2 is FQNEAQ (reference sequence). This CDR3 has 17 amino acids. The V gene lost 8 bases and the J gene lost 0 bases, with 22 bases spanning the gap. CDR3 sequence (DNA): TGTGCCAGCCTTAGGGCAGTGGGGGGTTCTTTGAACACTGAAGCTTTCTTT. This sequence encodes CASLRAVGGSLNTEAFF.

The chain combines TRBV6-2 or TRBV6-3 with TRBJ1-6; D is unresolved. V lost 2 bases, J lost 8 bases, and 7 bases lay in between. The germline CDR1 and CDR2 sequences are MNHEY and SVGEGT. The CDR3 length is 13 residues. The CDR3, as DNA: TGTGCCAGCAGTTACAGGTCGGATTCACCCCTCCACTTT. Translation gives CASSYRSDSPLHF.

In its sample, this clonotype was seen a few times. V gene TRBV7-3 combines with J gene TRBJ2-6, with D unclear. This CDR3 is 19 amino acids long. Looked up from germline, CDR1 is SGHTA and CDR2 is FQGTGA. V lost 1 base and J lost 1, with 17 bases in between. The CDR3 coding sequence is TGTGCCAGCAGCTTAAGGGCTTCGCAGGATCGTTCTGGGGCCAACGTCCTGACTTTC. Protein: CASSLRASQDRSGANVLTF.

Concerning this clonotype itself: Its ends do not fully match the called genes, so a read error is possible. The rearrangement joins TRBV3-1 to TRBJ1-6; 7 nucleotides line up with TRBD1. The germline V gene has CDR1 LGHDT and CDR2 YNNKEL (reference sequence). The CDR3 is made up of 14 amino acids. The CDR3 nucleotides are TGTGCCAGCAGCCAGGGACAGAATAATTCAACCCTCCACTTT. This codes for CASSQGQNNSTLHF.

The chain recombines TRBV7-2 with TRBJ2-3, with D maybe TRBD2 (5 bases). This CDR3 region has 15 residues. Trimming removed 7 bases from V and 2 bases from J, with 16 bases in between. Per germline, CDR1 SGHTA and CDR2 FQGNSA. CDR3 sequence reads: CASTPTRGYTDTQYF. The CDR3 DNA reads TGTGCCAGCACCCCCACCCGGGGATACACAGATACGCAGTATTTT.

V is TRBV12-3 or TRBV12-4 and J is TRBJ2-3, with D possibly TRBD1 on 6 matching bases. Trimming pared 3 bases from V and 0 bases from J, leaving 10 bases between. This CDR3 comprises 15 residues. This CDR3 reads CASSFWTASTDTQYF. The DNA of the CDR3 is TGTGCCAGCAGTTTCTGGACAGCTAGCACAGATACGCAGTATTTT.

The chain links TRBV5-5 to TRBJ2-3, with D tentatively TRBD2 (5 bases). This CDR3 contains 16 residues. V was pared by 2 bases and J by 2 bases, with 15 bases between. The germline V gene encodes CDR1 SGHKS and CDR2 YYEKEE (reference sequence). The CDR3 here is CASSFRGVQFTDTQYF. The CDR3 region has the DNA TGTGCCAGCAGCTTTCGGGGTGTGCAGTTCACAGATACGCAGTATTTT.

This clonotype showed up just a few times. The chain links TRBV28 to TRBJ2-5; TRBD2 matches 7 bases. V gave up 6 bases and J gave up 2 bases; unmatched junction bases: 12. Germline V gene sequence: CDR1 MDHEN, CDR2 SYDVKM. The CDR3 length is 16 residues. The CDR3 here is CASSPFQAGEQETQYF. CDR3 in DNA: TGTGCCAGCAGCCCGTTTCAGGCGGGGGAACAAGAGACCCAGTACTTC.

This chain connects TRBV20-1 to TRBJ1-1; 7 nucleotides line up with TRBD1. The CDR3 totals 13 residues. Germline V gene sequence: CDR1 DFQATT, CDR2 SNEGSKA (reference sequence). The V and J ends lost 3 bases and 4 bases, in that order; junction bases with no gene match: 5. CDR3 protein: CSARDDRATEAFF. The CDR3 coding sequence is TGCAGTGCTAGGGATGACAGGGCCACTGAAGCTTTCTTT.

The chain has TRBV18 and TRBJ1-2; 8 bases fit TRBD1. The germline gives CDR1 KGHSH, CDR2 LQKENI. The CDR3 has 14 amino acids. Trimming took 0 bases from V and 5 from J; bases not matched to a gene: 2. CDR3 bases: TGTGCCAGCTCACCACCCACAGGGGGATATGGCTACACCTTC. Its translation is CASSPPTGGYGYTF.

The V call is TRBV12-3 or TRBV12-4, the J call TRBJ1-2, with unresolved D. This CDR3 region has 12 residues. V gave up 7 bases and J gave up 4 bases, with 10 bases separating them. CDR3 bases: TGTGCCAGCACCCGACCTAGCTATGGCTACACCTTC. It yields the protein CASTRPSYGYTF.

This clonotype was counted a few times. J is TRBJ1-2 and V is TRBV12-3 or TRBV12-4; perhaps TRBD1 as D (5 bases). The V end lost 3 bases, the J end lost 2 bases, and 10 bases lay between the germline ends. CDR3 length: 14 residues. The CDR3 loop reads CASSLAGRNYGYTF. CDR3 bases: TGTGCCAGCAGTTTGGCGGGACGGAACTATGGCTACACCTTC.

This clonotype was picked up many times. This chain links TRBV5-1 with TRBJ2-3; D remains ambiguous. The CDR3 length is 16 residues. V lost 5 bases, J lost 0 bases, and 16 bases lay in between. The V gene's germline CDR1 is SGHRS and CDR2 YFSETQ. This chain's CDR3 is CASRQRVGSSTDTQYF. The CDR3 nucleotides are TGCGCCAGCAGGCAGCGAGTTGGGTCTAGCACAGATACGCAGTATTTT.